This T cell receptor beta chain was retrieved from a study of blood T cell repertoires in COVID-19. Study-level background: Spain, Italy and the United States supplied samples that represented acute and convalescent COVID-19. Sources were T cells, B-cell-depleted T cells, or PBMCs; the material itself was cDNA or gDNA.

This table comes from immunoSEQ multiplex PCR, and its TCRdb copy is limited to in-frame clones, with some not included. The profile shows approximately 150,000 clones, around 76% of them singletons. This CDR3 is built from 16 residues. The germline CDR1 and CDR2 sequences are MNHEY and SVGEGT. Trimming cost V 2 bases and J 7 bases; bases outside gene matches: 7. Sequenced sample: peripheral blood. This chain joins TRBV6-2 or TRBV6-3 and TRBJ2-1, with 11 nucleotides matching TRBD2. The receptor was isolated from a woman between 65 and 79 years old with acute or convalescent COVID-19. CDR3: CASSYGLAGGWNEQFF. The CDR3 nucleotides are TGTGCCAGCAGTTACGGGCTAGCGGGAGGATGGAATGAGCAGTTCTTC.